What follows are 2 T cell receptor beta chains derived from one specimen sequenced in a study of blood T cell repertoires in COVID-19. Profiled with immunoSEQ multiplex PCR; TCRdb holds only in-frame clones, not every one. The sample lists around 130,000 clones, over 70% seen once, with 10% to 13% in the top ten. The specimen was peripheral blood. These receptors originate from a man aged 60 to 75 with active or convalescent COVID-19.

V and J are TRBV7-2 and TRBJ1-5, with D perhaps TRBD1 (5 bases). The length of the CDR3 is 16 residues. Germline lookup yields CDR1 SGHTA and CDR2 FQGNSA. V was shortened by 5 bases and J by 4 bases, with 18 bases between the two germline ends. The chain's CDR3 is CASSPRLGGRNQPQHF. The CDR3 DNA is TGTGCCAGCAGCCCCCGCTTGGGGGGACGGAATCAGCCCCAGCATTTT. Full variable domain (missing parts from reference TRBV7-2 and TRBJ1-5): GAGVSQSPSNKVTEKGKDVELRCDPISGHTALYWYRQSLGQGLEFLIYFQGNSAPDKSGLPSDRFSAERTGGSVSTLTIQRTQQEDSAVYLCASSPRLGGRNQPQHFGDGTRLSIL.

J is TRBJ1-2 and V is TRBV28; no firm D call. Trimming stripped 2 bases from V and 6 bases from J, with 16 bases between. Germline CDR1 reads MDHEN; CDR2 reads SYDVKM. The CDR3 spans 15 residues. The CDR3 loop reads CASSLLPELGDGYTF. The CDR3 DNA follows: TGTGCCAGCAGTTTACTGCCGGAACTTGGAGATGGCTACACCTTC.